This is a list of T cell receptor beta chains from one sample in a study of CD8+ T cells in alopecia areata. TCRdb's table, derived via immunoSEQ multiplex PCR, lists solely in-frame clones and lacks some. In the table there are about 90,000 clones, roughly 47% of which are singletons. The material sequenced was CD8+ T cells sorted from blood, taken at week 24, from a patient treated with tofacitinib. These receptors were taken from a human donor with alopecia areata. The CDR3 runs from the conserved cysteine through the conserved F or W. Each record gives: D gene, clone size, V gene, J gene, CDR3 protein, CDR3 DNA. The D gene is left open where the match is weak. Only part of the rows carry a size: once, few, many, or a class if the clone is expanded.

.	.	TRBV9	TRBJ1-1	CASSETGQTNTEAFF	TGTGCCAGCAGCGAGACCGGACAGACAAACACTGAAGCTTTCTTT
.	.	TRBV14	TRBJ2-2	CASRPLGGSGELFF	TGTGCCAGCAGACCTTTAGGGGGGTCCGGGGAGCTGTTTTTT
.	.	TRBV9	TRBJ2-7	CASAGPNSYEQYF	TGTGCCAGTGCCGGGCCCAACTCCTACGAGCAGTACTTC
.	.	TRBV27	TRBJ2-3	CASRQGLVDTQYF	TGTGCCAGCAGACAGGGACTTGTAGATACGCAGTATTTT
.	.	TRBV4-1	TRBJ1-6	CASSPRWGAGSPLHF	TGCGCCAGCAGCCCTCGGTGGGGGGCAGGTTCACCCCTCCACTTT
TRBD2	.	TRBV28	TRBJ2-3	CASSEGGTNTDTQYF	TGTGCCAGCAGTGAAGGCGGGACTAACACAGATACGCAGTATTTT
.	.	TRBV6-1	TRBJ1-1	CASRRGDTEAFF	TGTGCCAGCCGGCGGGGGGACACTGAAGCTTTCTTT
.	.	TRBV30	TRBJ1-3	CAWRVLGNTIYF	TGTGCCTGGAGGGTGCTCGGAAACACCATATATTTT
.	few	TRBV27	TRBJ2-1	CASSLGSGRYNEQFF	TGTGCCAGCAGTTTGGGAAGCGGTCGGTACAATGAGCAGTTCTTC
TRBD1	.	TRBV5-1	TRBJ2-7	CASSLGTGAYEQYF	TGCGCCAGCAGCTTGGGGACAGGAGCCTACGAGCAGTACTTC
TRBD1	few	TRBV30	TRBJ2-1	CAWDRTGGAYNEQFF	TGTGCCTGGGATCGTACAGGGGGCGCCTACAATGAGCAGTTCTTC
.	.	TRBV11-2	TRBJ2-5	CASSLASGETQYF	TGTGCCAGCAGCTTAGCTTCTGGGGAGACCCAGTACTTC
TRBD1	.	TRBV10-3	TRBJ2-5	CATTGQGETQYF	TGTGCCACCACGGGACAGGGGGAGACCCAGTACTTC
.	.	TRBV15	TRBJ2-7	CATSTRAEAPYEQYF	TGTGCCACCAGCACCCGAGCGGAGGCCCCTTACGAGCAGTACTTC
.	.	TRBV6-6	TRBJ2-7	CASSHTGTGYEQYF	TGTGCCAGCAGTCACACCGGGACGGGCTACGAGCAGTACTTC
.	few	TRBV11-2	TRBJ2-2	CASSLGQNTGELFF	TGTGCCAGCAGCTTAGGGCAGAACACCGGGGAGCTGTTTTTT
.	.	TRBV4-1	TRBJ2-3	CASSHKIGEGWDTQYF	TGCGCCAGCAGCCACAAGATAGGCGAGGGGTGGGATACGCAGTATTTT
TRBD1	.	TRBV5-1	TRBJ2-5	CASSTGTAGETQYF	TGCGCCAGCAGCACCGGGACAGCTGGAGAGACCCAGTACTTC
.	.	TRBV10-2	TRBJ1-2	CASSVVPGGADGYTF	TGCGCCAGCAGTGTGGTCCCCGGGGGGGCGGATGGCTACACCTTC
.	few	TRBV5-6	TRBJ2-3	CASSSYFTDTQYF	TGTGCCAGCAGCTCCTACTTTACAGATACGCAGTATTTT
.	.	TRBV29-1	TRBJ2-7	CSVEDQLYEQYF	TGCAGCGTTGAAGATCAGCTTTACGAGCAGTACTTC
TRBD1	.	TRBV7-9	TRBJ1-4	CASSFGTGEKLFF	TGTGCCAGCAGCTTCGGGACAGGCGAAAAACTGTTTTTT
TRBD1	.	TRBV27	TRBJ1-2	CASRSGTGNYGYTF	TGTGCCAGTCGCTCGGGGACAGGGAACTATGGCTACACCTTC
TRBD2	few	TRBV7-2	TRBJ2-7	CASSLGSGRAQYEQYF	TGTGCCAGCAGCTTAGGGAGCGGGAGGGCCCAGTACGAGCAGTACTTC
TRBD2	few	TRBV2	TRBJ2-3	CASMTGGPTSVDTQYF	TGTGCCAGCATGACGGGAGGGCCCACGTCAGTAGATACGCAGTATTTT
TRBD1	.	TRBV10-3	TRBJ2-1	CAISEKNPGQGYNEQFF	TGTGCCATCAGTGAAAAGAATCCCGGACAGGGCTACAATGAGCAGTTCTTC
.	few	TRBV7-2	TRBJ2-5	CASSLGRDPTTQYF	TGTGCCAGCAGCTTAGGAAGGGACCCGACAACCCAGTACTTC
TRBD2	few	TRBV5-1	TRBJ2-7	CASSGGLAGGNGDEQYF	TGCGCCAGCAGCGGGGGACTAGCGGGAGGTAATGGAGACGAGCAGTACTTC
TRBD1	few	TRBV29-1	TRBJ2-7	CSVEGTGSTNYEQYF	TGCAGCGTTGAAGGGACAGGGAGCACGAACTACGAGCAGTACTTC
.	.	TRBV4-2	TRBJ2-5	CASSQEIAGVGETQYF	TGTGCCAGCAGCCAAGAGATAGCTGGAGTGGGAGAGACCCAGTACTTC
.	few	TRBV29-1	TRBJ2-7	CSVEGTAPYEQYF	TGCAGCGTTGAAGGGACAGCCCCTTACGAGCAGTACTTC